Ten or more counts support the clone carrying this T cell receptor (beta chain). Its matching antigen is unknown. The data were obtained in a study of post-analysis software for immune sequencing data. On the study more broadly: Disease courses included relapsing-remitting, secondary progressive and progressive-relapsing multiple sclerosis.

This CDR3 has 12 amino acids. Germline CDR1 and CDR2: SQVTM and ANQGSEA. Trimming cost V 5 bases and J 7 bases; bases outside gene matches: 4. Regarding the study as a whole: Patients with multiple sclerosis recorded significantly lower normalized Chao1 diversity than controls, the study found. Co-batched samples clustered tightly together by F measure. Roughly five TRBV segments appeared more often in patients than in controls, and TRBV5-6, TRBV5-1 and TRBV20-1 were among these.

Unique molecular identifiers were carried by the TCR beta cDNA libraries. It was from roughly 1 to 10 million T cells that about 540,000 cDNA molecules came. Each CDR3 protein is one row after TCRdb ran MiXCR on the PCR reads. The sample lists roughly 700,000 distinct CDR3 sequences; roughly 27% were seen once. This clonotype originated in a girl aged 10-17 years with multiple sclerosis. This rearrangement joins TRBV29-1 to TRBJ2-1; TRBD1 matches 8 bases. What was sequenced was blood. This CDR3 reads CSVWTGMNEQFF. CDR3 bases: TGCAGCGTTTGGACAGGGATGAATGAGCAGTTCTTC.